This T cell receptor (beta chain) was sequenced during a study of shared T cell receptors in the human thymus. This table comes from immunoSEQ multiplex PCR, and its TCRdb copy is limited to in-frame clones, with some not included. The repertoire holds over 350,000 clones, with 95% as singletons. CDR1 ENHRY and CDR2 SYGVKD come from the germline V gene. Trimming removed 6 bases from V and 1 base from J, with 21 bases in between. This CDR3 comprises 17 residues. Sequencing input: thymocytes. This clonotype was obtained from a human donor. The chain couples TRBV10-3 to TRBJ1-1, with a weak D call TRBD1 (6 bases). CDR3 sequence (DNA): TGTGCCATCAGCCTTTTGAATTACAGGGTGGGGAACACTGAAGCTTTCTTT. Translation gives CAISLLNYRVGNTEAFF.